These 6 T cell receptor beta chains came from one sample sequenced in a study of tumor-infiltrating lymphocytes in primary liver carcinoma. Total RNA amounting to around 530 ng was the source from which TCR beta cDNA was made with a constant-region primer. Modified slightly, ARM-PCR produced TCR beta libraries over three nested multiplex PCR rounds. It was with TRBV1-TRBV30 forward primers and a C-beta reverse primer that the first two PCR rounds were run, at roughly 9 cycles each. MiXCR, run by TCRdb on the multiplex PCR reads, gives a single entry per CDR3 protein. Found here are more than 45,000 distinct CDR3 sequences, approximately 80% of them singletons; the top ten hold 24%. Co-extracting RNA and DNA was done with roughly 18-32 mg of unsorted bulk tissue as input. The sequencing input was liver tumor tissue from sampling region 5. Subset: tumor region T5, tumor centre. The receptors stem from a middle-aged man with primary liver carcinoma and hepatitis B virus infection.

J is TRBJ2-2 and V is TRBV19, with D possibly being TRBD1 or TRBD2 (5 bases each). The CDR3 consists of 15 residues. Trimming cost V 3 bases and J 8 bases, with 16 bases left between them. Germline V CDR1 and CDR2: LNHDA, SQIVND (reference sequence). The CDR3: CASSIQRTSTGELFF. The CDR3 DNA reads TGTGCCAGTAGTATCCAGCGGACATCCACTGGGGAGCTGTTTTTT.

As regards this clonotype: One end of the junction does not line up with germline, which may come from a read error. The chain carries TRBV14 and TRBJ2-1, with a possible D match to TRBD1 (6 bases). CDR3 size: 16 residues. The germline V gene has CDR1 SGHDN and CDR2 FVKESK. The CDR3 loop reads CASSAVGGCVNNEQLF. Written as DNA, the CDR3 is TGTGCCAGCAGTGCCGTAGGGGGATGTGTAAACAATGAGCAGCTCTTC.

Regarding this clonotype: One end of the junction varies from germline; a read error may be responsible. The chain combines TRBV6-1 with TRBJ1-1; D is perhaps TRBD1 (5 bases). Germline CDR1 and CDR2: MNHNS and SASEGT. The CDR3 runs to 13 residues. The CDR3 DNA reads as TGTCCTAGCCCCAGGACATGGGGCACTGAAGCTTTTTTT. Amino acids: CPSPRTWGTEAFF.

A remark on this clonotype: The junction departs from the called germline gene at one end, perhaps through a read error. CDR3 sequence: CVSSSGQVSQETQCF. CDR3 nucleotides: TGTGTCAGCAGCTCGGGACAGGTATCCCAAGAGACCCAGTGCTTC. This chain uses TRBV11-2 with TRBJ2-5; 8 nucleotides align to TRBD1. The CDR3 spans 15 residues. Germline CDR1 and CDR2: SGHAT and FQNNGV.

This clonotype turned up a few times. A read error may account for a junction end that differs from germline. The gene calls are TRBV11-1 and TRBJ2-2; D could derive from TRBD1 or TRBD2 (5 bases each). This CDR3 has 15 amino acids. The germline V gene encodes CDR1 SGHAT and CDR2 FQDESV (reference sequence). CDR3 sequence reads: CASSYTGSFSGELFF. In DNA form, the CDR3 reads TGTGCCAGCAGTTATACAGGATCTTTCTCCGGGGAGCTGTTCTTT.

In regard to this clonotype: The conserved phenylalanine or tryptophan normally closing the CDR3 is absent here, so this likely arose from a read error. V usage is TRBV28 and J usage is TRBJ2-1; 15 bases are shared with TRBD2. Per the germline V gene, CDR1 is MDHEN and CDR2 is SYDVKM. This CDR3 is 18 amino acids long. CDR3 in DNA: TGTGCCAGCAGTCCCCTCGGACTAGCGGGAGGGCCCTACGATGAGCAGTTCTCC. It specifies CASSPLGLAGGPYDEQFS.